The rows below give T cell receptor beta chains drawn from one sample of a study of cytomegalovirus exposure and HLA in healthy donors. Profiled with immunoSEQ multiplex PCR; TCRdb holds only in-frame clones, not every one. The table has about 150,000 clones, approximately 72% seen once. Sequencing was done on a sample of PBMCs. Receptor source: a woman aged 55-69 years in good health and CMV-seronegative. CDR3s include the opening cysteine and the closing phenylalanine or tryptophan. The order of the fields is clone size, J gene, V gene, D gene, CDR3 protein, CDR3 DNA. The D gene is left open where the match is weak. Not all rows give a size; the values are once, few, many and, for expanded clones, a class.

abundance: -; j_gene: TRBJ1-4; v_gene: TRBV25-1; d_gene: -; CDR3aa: CASSSTGLEKLFF; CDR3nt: TGTGCCAGCAGCTCGACAGGCCTGGAAAAACTGTTTTTT
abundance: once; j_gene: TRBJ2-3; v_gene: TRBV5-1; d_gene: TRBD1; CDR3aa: CASSVQGADTQYF; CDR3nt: TGCGCCAGCAGCGTGCAGGGGGCAGATACGCAGTATTTT
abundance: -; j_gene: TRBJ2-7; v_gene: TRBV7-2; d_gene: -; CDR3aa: CASSTHPAGIYEQYF; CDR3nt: TGTGCCAGCAGCACACATCCGGCGGGGATCTACGAGCAGTACTTC
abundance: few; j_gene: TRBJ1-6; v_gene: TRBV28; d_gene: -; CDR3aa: CASERANSPLHF; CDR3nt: TGTGCCAGCGAGAGGGCTAATTCACCCCTCCACTTT
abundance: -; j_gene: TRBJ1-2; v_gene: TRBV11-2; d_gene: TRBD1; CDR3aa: CASSLGTGKGGYTF; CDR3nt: TGTGCCAGCAGCTTAGGGACAGGGAAGGGGGGCTACACCTTC
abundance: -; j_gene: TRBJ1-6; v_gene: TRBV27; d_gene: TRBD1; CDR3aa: CASSSGGQPPSPLHF; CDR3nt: TGTGCCAGCAGTTCCGGGGGACAGCCCCCTTCACCCCTCCACTTT
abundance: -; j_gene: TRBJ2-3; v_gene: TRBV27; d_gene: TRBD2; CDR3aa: CASRLRQTTSGDPSTDTQYF; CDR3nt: TGTGCCAGCAGGCTTCGGCAAACGACTAGCGGGGATCCTAGCACAGATACGCAGTATTTT
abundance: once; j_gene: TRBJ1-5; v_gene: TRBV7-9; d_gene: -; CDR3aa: CSSSSNNQPQHF; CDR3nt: TGTTCCAGCAGCTCAAACAATCAGCCCCAGCATTTT
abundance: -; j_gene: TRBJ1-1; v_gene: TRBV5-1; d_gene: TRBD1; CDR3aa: CAGSAKQGFPEAFF; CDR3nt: TGCGCCGGCAGCGCGAAACAGGGGTTCCCTGAAGCTTTCTTT
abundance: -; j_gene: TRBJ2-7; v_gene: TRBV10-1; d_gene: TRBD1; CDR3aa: CASGDRGTYEQYF; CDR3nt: TGCGCCAGCGGGGACAGGGGTACTTACGAGCAGTACTTC
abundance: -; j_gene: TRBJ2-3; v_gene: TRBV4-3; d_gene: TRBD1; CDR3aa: CASSQEETGLTDTQYF; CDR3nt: TGCGCCAGCAGCCAAGAAGAGACAGGGCTGACAGATACGCAGTATTTT
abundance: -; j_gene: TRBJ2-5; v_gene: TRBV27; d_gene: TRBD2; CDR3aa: CASSPGLAGGPGTQYF; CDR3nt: TGTGCCAGCAGTCCAGGACTAGCGGGGGGGCCGGGGACCCAGTACTTC
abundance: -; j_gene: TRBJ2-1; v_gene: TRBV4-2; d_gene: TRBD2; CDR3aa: CASSPSGNSYNEQFF; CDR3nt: TGTGCCAGCAGCCCGAGCGGGAACTCCTACAATGAGCAGTTCTTC
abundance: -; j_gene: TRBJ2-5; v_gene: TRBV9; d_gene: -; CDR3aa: CASTRGGTKETQYF; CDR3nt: TGTGCCAGCACGAGGGGGGGGACCAAAGAGACCCAGTACTTC
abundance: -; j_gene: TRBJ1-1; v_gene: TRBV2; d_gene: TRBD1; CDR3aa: CASSGQGLWTEAFF; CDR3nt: TGTGCCAGCAGCGGACAGGGGCTTTGGACTGAAGCTTTCTTT
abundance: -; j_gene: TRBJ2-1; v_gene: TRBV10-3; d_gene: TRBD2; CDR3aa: CAISETSGAPGEQFF; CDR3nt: TGTGCCATCAGTGAGACCAGCGGGGCCCCGGGCGAGCAGTTCTTC
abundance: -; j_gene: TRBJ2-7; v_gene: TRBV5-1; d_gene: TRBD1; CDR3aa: CASSLGQGVYEQYF; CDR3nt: TGCGCCAGCAGCTTGGGACAGGGGGTCTACGAGCAGTACTTC
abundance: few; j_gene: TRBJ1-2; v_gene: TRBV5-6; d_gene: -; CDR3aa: CASSWGRGKGNPPPF; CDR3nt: TGTGCCAGCAGCTGGGGCCGTGGCAAGGGTAACCCCCCGCCCTTC
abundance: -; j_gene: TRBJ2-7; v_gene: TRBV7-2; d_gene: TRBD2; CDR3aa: CASSLPRGRANEQYF; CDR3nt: TGTGCCAGCAGCTTACCGCGCGGGAGGGCCAACGAGCAGTACTTC
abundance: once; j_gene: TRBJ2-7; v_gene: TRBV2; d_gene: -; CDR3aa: CASSEQGPEQYF; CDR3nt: TGTGCCAGCAGTGAACAGGGTCCCGAGCAGTACTTC
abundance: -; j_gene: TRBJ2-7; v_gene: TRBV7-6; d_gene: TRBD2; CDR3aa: CASSLAGRGATNYEQYF; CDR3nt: TGTGCCAGCAGCTTAGCCGGGCGGGGGGCCACCAACTACGAGCAGTACTTC
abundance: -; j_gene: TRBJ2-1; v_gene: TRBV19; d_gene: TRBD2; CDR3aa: CASSRTSGANEQFF; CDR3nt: TGTGCCAGTAGTAGGACTAGCGGAGCTAATGAGCAGTTCTTC
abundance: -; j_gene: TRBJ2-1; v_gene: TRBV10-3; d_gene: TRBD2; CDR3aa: CAISEFGGAGNEQFF; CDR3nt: TGTGCCATCAGTGAGTTCGGGGGGGCGGGGAATGAGCAGTTCTTC
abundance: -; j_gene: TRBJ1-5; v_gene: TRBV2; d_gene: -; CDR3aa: CASRTESNQPQHF; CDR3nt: TGTGCCAGCAGGACAGAGAGCAATCAGCCCCAGCATTTT
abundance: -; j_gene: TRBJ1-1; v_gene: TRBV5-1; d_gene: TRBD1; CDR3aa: CASSLTSTGINTEAFF; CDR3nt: TGCGCCAGCAGCTTAACATCGACAGGGATTAACACTGAAGCTTTCTTT
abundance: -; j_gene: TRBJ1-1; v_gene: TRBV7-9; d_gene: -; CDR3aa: CASSPTDGNTEAFF; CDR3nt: TGTGCCAGCAGCCCCACAGACGGGAACACTGAAGCTTTCTTT
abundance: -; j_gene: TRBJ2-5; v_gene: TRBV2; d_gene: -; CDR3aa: CASKFRAGPQETQYF; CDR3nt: TGTGCCAGCAAGTTCAGGGCCGGACCGCAAGAGACCCAGTACTTC
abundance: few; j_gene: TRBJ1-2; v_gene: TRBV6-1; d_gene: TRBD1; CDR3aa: CASGTGDYNYGYTF; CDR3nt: TGTGCCAGTGGTACAGGGGATTATAACTATGGCTACACCTTC
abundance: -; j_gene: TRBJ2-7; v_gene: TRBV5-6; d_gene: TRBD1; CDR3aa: CASSLYRGSEQYF; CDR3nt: TGTGCCAGCAGCTTGTACAGGGGGAGCGAGCAGTACTTC
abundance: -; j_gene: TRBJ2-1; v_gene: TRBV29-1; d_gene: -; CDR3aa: CSARNNEQFF; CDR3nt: TGCAGCGCGCGGAACAATGAGCAGTTCTTC
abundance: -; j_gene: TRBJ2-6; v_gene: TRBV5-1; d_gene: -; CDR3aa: CASSLLSRAFGANVLTF; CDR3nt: TGCGCCAGCAGCTTGTTATCCAGGGCTTTTGGGGCCAACGTCCTGACTTTC
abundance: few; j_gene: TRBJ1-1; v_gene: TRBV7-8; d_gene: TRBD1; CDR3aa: CASSLDRGRNTEAFF; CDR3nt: TGTGCCAGCAGCTTAGACAGGGGAAGGAACACTGAAGCTTTCTTT
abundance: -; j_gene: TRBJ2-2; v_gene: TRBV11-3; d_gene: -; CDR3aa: CASSLASGELFF; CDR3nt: TGTGCCAGCAGTTTAGCGTCCGGGGAGCTGTTTTTT
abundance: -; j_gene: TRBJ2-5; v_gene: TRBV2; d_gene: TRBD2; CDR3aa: CASSDSAGGYETQYF; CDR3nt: TGTGCCAGCAGTGATTCGGCGGGGGGGTACGAGACCCAGTACTTC
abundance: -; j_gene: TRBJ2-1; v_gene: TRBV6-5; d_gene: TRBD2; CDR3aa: CASSRGLAGEQFF; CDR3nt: TGTGCCAGCAGCCGGGGACTAGCGGGTGAGCAGTTCTTC
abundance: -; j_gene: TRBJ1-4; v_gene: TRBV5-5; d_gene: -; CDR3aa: CASSLGLGREKLFF; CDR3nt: TGTGCCAGCAGCTTGGGATTGGGGAGGGAAAAACTGTTTTTT
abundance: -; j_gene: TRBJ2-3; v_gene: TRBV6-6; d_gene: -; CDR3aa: CASSYPTQRSTDTQYF; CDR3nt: TGTGCCAGCAGTTACCCCACCCAGCGGAGCACAGATACGCAGTATTTT
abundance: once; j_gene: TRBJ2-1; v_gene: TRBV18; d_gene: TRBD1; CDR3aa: CASSPPQGLRGNEQFF; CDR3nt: TGTGCCAGCTCACCACCACAGGGGCTCCGGGGCAATGAGCAGTTCTTC
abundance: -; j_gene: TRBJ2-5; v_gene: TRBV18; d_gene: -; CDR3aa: CASSRQVGGQETQYF; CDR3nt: TGTGCCAGCTCACGACAGGTTGGAGGCCAAGAGACCCAGTACTTC
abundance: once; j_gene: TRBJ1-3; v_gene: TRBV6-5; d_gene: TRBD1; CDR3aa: CASKYQGAVGNTIYF; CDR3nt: TGTGCCAGCAAATACCAGGGGGCAGTTGGAAACACCATATATTTT
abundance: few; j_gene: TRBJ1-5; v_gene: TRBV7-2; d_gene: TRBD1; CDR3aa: CASRPTGANQPQHF; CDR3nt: TGTGCCAGCAGACCTACAGGGGCTAATCAGCCCCAGCATTTT
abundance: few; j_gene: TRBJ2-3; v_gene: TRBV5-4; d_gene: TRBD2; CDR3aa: CASSLGLAGGDTQYF; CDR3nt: TGTGCCAGCAGCTTAGGGCTAGCGGGGGGGGATACGCAGTATTTT
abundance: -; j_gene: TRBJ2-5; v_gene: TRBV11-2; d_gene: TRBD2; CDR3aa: CASSSGLAQETQYF; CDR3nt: TGTGCCAGCAGCTCCGGACTAGCCCAAGAGACCCAGTACTTC